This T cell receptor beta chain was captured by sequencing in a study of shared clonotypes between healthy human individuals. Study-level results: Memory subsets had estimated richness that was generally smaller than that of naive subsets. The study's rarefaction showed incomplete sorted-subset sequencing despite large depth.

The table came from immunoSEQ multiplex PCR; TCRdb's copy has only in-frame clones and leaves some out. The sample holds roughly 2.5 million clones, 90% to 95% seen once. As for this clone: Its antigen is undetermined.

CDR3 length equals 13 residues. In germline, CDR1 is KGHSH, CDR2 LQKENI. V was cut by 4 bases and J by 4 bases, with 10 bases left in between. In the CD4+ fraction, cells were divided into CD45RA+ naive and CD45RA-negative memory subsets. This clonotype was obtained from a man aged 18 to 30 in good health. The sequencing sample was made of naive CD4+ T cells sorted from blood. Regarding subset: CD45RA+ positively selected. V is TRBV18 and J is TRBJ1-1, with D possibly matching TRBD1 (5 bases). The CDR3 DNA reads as TGTGCCAGCTCACTGGGGGGGGGCACTGAAGCTTTCTTT. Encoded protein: CASSLGGGTEAFF.